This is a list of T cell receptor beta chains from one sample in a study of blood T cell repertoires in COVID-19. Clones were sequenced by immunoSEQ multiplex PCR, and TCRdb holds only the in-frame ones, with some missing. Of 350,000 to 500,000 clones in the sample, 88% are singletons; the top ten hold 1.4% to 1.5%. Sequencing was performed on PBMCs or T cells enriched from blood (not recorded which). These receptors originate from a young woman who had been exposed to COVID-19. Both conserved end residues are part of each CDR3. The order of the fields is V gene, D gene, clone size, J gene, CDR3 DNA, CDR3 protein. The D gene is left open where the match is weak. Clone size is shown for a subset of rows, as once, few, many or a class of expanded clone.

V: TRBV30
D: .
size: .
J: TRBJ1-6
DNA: TGTGCCTGCGAGTTCCACCCGGAGTCACCCCTCCACTTT
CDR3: CACEFHPESPLHF

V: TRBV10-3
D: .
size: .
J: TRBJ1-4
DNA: TGTGCCATCAGTGATAGGGGTCTGGGTGAAAAACTGTTTTTT
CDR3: CAISDRGLGEKLFF

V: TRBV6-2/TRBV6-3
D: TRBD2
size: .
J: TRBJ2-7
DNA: TGTGCCAGCAGTACCCTCCTTCTAGCGGCAAATTACTACGAGCAGTACTTC
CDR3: CASSTLLLAANYYEQYF

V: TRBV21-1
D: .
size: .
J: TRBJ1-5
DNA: TGTGCCAGCAGCAAAGCACTAGGGGCTGTTCGGGGGGGGCTCAATCAGCCCCAGCATTTT
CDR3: CASSKALGAVRGGLNQPQHF

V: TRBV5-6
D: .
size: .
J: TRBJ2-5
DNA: TGTGCCAGCAGCTTCCCACAAGAGACCCAGTACTTC
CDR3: CASSFPQETQYF

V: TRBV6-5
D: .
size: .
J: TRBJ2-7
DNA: TGTGCCAGCAGTTACGGTACAGTATTCAGCTCCTACGAGCAGTACTTC
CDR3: CASSYGTVFSSYEQYF

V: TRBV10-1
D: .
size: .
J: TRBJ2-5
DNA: TGCGCCAGCAGTGAGTCCACTAGTTCGATGGAGACCCAGTACTTC
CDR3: CASSESTSSMETQYF

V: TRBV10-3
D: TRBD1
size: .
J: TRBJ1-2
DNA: TGTGCCATCAGTGAGTCGCCCGGGACAGGGATGCACTACACCTTC
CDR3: CAISESPGTGMHYTF

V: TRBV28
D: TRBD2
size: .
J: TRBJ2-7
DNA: TGTGCCAGCAGTTTACTTGGGACTAGCGGGGGTCCCTACGAGCAGTACTTC
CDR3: CASSLLGTSGGPYEQYF

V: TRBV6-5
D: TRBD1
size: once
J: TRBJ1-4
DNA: TGTGCCAGCAGTTACGGGGGGACAGGTGGAGAAAAACTGTTTTTT
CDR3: CASSYGGTGGEKLFF

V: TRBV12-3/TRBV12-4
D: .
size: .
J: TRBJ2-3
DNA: TGTGCCAGCAGCCGTATAGTAAAAGATACGCAGTATTTT
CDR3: CASSRIVKDTQYF

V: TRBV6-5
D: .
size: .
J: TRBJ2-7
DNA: TGTGCCAGCAGTTATACTAAGGGGGACGAGCAGTACTTC
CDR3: CASSYTKGDEQYF

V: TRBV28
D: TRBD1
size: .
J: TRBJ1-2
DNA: TGTGCCAGCAGCCCCCTCGCCGGGACAGGGATCGTCTACACCTTC
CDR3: CASSPLAGTGIVYTF

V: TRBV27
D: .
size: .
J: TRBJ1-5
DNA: TGTGCCAGCAGGTTCCCCTTTAATAGCAATCAGCCCCAGCATTTT
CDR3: CASRFPFNSNQPQHF

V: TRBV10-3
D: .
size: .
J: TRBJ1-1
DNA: TGTGCCATCAGTCCCCAGGTGAACACTGAAGCTTTCTTT
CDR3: CAISPQVNTEAFF

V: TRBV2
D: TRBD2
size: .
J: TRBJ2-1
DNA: TGTGCCAGCAGTGATCCCAGCGGGAGGGCCGATGAGCAGTTCTTC
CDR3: CASSDPSGRADEQFF

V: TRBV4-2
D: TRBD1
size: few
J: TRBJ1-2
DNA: TGTGCCAGCAGCCAAGAAGGGACAGCGGGAGGTCTCTATGGCTACACCTTC
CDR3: CASSQEGTAGGLYGYTF

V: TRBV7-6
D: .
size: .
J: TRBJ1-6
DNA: TGTGCCAGCAGCTTAGGGTTTGGCAATTCACCCCTCCACTTT
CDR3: CASSLGFGNSPLHF

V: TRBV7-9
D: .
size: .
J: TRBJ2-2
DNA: TGTGCCAGCAGCTCCCACACGCCGAACACCGGGGAGCTGTTTTTT
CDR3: CASSSHTPNTGELFF

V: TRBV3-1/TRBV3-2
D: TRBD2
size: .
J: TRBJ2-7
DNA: TGTGCCAGCAGCCGGTCTCTAGCGGGAGGGCGCAGCTACGAGCAGTACTTC
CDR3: CASSRSLAGGRSYEQYF

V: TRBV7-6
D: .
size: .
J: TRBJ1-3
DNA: TGTGCCAGCAGCTTAGGGCAGGGTTTCGCTGGAAACACCATATATTTT
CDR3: CASSLGQGFAGNTIYF

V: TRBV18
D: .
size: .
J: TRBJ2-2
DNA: TGTGCCAGCTCACCACCCAGGGGGCTGTTTTTT
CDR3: CASSPPRGLFF

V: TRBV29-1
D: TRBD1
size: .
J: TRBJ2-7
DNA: TGCAGCGTCCGACAGGGGGCTCACGAGCAGTACTTC
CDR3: CSVRQGAHEQYF